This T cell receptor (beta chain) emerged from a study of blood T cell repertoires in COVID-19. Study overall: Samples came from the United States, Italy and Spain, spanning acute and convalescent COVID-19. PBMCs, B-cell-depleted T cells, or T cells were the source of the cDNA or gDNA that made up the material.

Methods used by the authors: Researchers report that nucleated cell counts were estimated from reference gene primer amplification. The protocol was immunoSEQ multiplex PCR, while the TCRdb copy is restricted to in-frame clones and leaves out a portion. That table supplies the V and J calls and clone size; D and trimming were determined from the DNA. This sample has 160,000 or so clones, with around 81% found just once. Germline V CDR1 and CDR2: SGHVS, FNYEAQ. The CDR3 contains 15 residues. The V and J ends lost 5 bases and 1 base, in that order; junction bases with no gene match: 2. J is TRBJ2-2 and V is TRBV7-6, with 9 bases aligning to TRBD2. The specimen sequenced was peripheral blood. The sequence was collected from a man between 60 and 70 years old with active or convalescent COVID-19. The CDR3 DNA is TGTGCCAGCAGCCGGACTAGCGAGAACACCGGGGAGCTGTTTTTT. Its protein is CASSRTSENTGELFF.